This section outlines one T cell receptor beta chain sequence together with its context. Antigen specificity is unknown. The data belong to a study of cytomegalovirus exposure and HLA in healthy donors. Study-wide background: In an earlier analysis, around 120 million unique TCR beta sequences were found from some 200 million T cells.

PCR used 60 Vbeta primers and 13 Jbeta primers. Assay used: immunoSEQ multiplex PCR; TCRdb lists only in-frame clones, some missing. Of over 35,000 clones detected, 50% to 75% appear once; the ten largest clones hold approximately 9.3%. Study conclusions and caveats: 87-base-pair reads could not separate some V segments, including TRBV6-2 and TRBV6-3. Later, TCR association rates were found to vary by HLA locus, highest for DRB1 and lowest for HLA-C. One variant, a missense change in DCLRE1C, was linked in a later analysis to TCR beta V- and J-gene trimming.

CDR3 size: 13 residues. CDR1 MDHEN and CDR2 SYDVKM come from the germline V gene. Trimming cost V 3 bases and J 6 bases, with 9 bases left between them. The chain employs TRBV28 and TRBJ1-5; D is unclear. Material: PBMCs. The clonotype comes from a human donor in good health. The CDR3 bases are TGTGCCAGCAGTTTCAACTCACTTCAGCCCCAGCATTTT. Residues: CASSFNSLQPQHF.